This entry concerns a single T cell receptor beta chain. The length of the CDR3 is 14 residues. Germline CDR1 LNHDA, CDR2 SQIVND (reference sequence). Germline trimming cut 5 bases from V and 6 bases from J; bases unmatched to any gene: 10. The protocol was immunoSEQ multiplex PCR, while the TCRdb copy is restricted to in-frame clones and leaves out a portion. The sample holds 2 million to 3 million clones, 80% to 95% seen once. The sample originates from a study of shared clonotypes between healthy human individuals. The receptor was derived from a man aged 18 to 30 in good health. Some clones in this sample may be carry-over from other donors' samples. The J gene is TRBJ2-7, the V gene TRBV19; 7 bases align to TRBD1. Source material: naive CD4+ T cells from PBMCs. The sample's subset: CD45RA+ positively selected. This CDR3 is CASSLDQGDSEQYF. CDR3 DNA sequence: TGTGCCAGTAGTCTGGATCAGGGGGATAGCGAGCAGTACTTC.